This T cell receptor beta chain is from a study of CD4 T cells in relation to SARS-CoV-2 and coronaviruses. Profiled with immunoSEQ multiplex PCR; TCRdb holds only in-frame clones, not every one. Of 28,000 or so clones listed, about three quarters are singletons. With regard to this clone: Its specificity is not known.

Unexposed donor CD4+ T cells date from about 2010-2019, before the COVID-19 pandemic. CD4+ T cells were isolated from the cells after about ten days of culture. Testing used SARS-CoV-2 S/N and four cold-coronavirus spikes on unexposed-donor CD4+ T cells, cells permitting. V lost 7 bases, J lost 5 bases, and 17 bases lay in between. CDR3 size: 14 residues. Germline V gene data show CDR1 as MNHEY and CDR2 as SVGAGI. Sequencing was done on a sample of CD4+ T cells from PBMCs, cultured in vitro. The chain links TRBV6-5 to TRBJ1-1; D might be TRBD1 (6 bases). The source is a human donor in good health. The DNA of the CDR3 is TGTGCCAGCATTAACAAGCTCCAGGGGACTGAAGCTTTCTTT. Amino acids: CASINKLQGTEAFF.